Shown below are 27 T cell receptor beta chains from a single sample sequenced in a study of chemoradiotherapy in HPV16-positive cancers. Clones were sequenced by immunoSEQ multiplex PCR, and TCRdb holds only the in-frame ones, with some missing. The data hold tens of thousands of clones, with approximately 92% observed a single time. The sequences come from blood, collected from a patient who underwent chemoradiotherapy. The source is a human donor with HPV-associated anogenital cancer.

The chain is built from TRBV2 and TRBJ2-7, with TRBD2 identical over 9 bases. V dropped 5 bases and J dropped 5; count of bases not matched to a gene: 7. Germline CDR1 is SNHLY and CDR2 is FYNNEI. The CDR3 is 14 amino acids. The CDR3 reads CASSFLTSGHEQYF. For the CDR3, the DNA is TGTGCCAGCAGTTTCTTGACTAGCGGCCACGAGCAGTACTTC.

This clone was seen only once. The V gene is TRBV6-5, the J gene TRBJ1-2; 7 bases line up with TRBD1. V lost 1 base and J lost 7; bases outside the gene matches: 12. The CDR3 length is 16 residues. The germline V gene has CDR1 MNHEY and CDR2 SVGAGI. The CDR3 is CASSYWGGGGVTGYTF. In nucleotides, the CDR3 is TGTGCCAGCAGTTACTGGGGCGGAGGGGGCGTAACTGGCTACACCTTC.

CDR3 DNA sequence: TGCGCCAGCAGCTTGGATTCGGGCGGCTACGAGCAGTACTTC. It is translated as CASSLDSGGYEQYF. The rearrangement joins TRBV5-1 to TRBJ2-5; D remains ambiguous. The DNA end is a closer match to TRBJ2-7, so the J assignment may be wrong. Germline V lookup: CDR1 SGHRS, CDR2 YFSETQ. CDR3 length: 14 amino acids.

This clone was observed once. This chain uses TRBV25-1 with TRBJ1-1; maybe TRBD1 (5 bases). Per the germline V gene, CDR1 is MGHDK and CDR2 is SYGVNS. The V end lost 6 bases, the J end lost 5 bases, and 16 bases lay between the germline ends. The CDR3 consists of 14 residues. The CDR3: CASSRRVDGTEAFF. The DNA for the CDR3 is TGTGCCAGCAGCCGCAGGGTTGACGGGACTGAAGCTTTCTTT. The variable domain in full, completed from reference TRBV25-1 and TRBJ1-1, reads EADIYQTPRYLVIGTGKKITLECSQTMGHDKMYWYQQDPGMELHLIHYSYGVNSTEKGDLSSESTVSRIRTEHFPLTLESARPSHTSQYLCASSRRVDGTEAFFGQGTRLTVV.

The sample holds one count of this clone. The chain joins TRBV7-2 to TRBJ1-5; the D is unclear. V was shortened by 1 base and J by 6 bases, with 7 bases between the two germline ends. The CDR3 loop spans 13 amino acids. CDR1 is SGHTA, CDR2 FQGNSA, per germline. The CDR3 nucleotides are TGTGCCAGCAGCTTAGAACTATTTCAGCCCCAGCATTTT. As protein: CASSLELFQPQHF.

The chain carries TRBV13 and TRBJ2-5; 8 bases agree with TRBD2. Looked up from germline, CDR1 is PRHDT and CDR2 is FYEKMQ (reference sequence). This CDR3 is built from 16 residues. The V and J ends lost 5 bases and 2 bases, in that order; junction bases with no gene match: 10. The CDR3 here is CASSMGGVAGQETQYF. The CDR3 bases are TGTGCCAGCAGCATGGGGGGGGTAGCGGGACAAGAGACCCAGTACTTC.

This chain uses TRBV15 with TRBJ2-5; D not resolved. This CDR3 spans 14 amino acids. V shed 0 bases and J shed 1 base, with 6 bases lying between them. Germline assignment: CDR1 LNHNV and CDR2 YYDKDF (reference sequence). CDR3 region: CATSRDLVQETQYF. In DNA, the CDR3 is TGTGCCACCAGCAGAGATTTGGTCCAAGAGACCCAGTACTTC.

The chain uses TRBV30 and TRBJ1-1, with D perhaps TRBD1 (5 bases). Germline CDR1 GTSNPN, CDR2 SVGIG (reference sequence). The CDR3 totals 12 residues. The germline V and J ends were trimmed by 3 bases and 3 bases, with 8 bases remaining between them. The CDR3 here is CAWRWGDTEAFF. The CDR3, as DNA: TGTGCCTGGAGATGGGGGGACACTGAAGCTTTCTTT.

The chain combines TRBV7-2 with TRBJ2-7, with TRBD2 matching 7 bases. CDR3 length: 17 amino acids. Germline CDR1 and CDR2: SGHTA and FQGNSA. V gave up 4 bases and J gave up 2 bases; unmatched junction bases: 14. The CDR3 sequence is CASSSLPLAGVTYEQYF. The CDR3 region has the DNA TGTGCCAGCAGCTCCCTTCCCCTTGCGGGGGTAACCTACGAGCAGTACTTC.

V usage is TRBV5-1 and J usage is TRBJ2-7; no firm D call. Trimming took off 1 base at V and 0 bases at J, with 14 bases between the two ends. This CDR3 has 16 residues. Germline CDR1 and CDR2: SGHRS and YFSETQ. The CDR3, as DNA: TGCGCCAGCAGCTTGCGATTCGGCCTAAGCTCCTACGAGCAGTACTTC. Its protein product is CASSLRFGLSSYEQYF.

This chain links TRBV2 with TRBJ2-3; D assignment may be TRBD1 or TRBD2 (5 bases each). This CDR3 comprises 14 residues. Trimming removed 6 bases from V and 2 bases from J, with 12 bases in between. Germline values: CDR1 SNHLY, CDR2 FYNNEI. The CDR3 bases are TGTGCCAGCAGCCTGATGGGGACCACAGATACGCAGTATTTT. Its protein product is CASSLMGTTDTQYF. The full variable domain, with the rest looked up from reference TRBV2 and TRBJ2-3, is EPEVTQTPSHQVTQMGQEVILRCVPISNHLYFYWYRQILGQKVEFLVSFYNNEISEKSEIFDDQFSVERPDGSNFTLKIRSTKLEDSAMYFCASSLMGTTDTQYFGPGTRLTVL.

This clone was recorded once. The rearrangement joins TRBV7-2 to TRBJ1-1; 8 nucleotides line up with TRBD1. This CDR3 comprises 14 residues. Per germline, CDR1 SGHTA and CDR2 FQGNSA. J was trimmed by 1 base and V by 4 bases; bases with no gene match: 2. The CDR3 nucleotides read TGTGCCAGCAGCTCTACAGGGGGGAACACTGAAGCTTTCTTT. Residues: CASSSTGGNTEAFF.

A single count supports this clone. The rearrangement joins TRBV6-1 to TRBJ2-7, with D perhaps matching TRBD1 (6 bases). There are 14 residues in the CDR3. The germline CDR1 and CDR2 sequences are MNHNS and SASEGT. V was cut by 0 bases and J by 4 bases, with 10 bases left in between. The DNA of the CDR3 is TGTGCCAGCAGTGAAGCGAGGGGGTGGTACGAGCAGTACTTC. Translating it yields CASSEARGWYEQYF.

CDR3 in amino acids: CASSLGTGRLYEQYF. The DNA of the CDR3 is TGTGCCAGCTCACTAGGGACAGGGCGTCTCTACGAGCAGTACTTC. The chain uses TRBV18 and TRBJ2-7; 9 nucleotides line up with TRBD1. The V gene end was trimmed by 4 bases and the J gene end by 3 bases; junction bases not matched to a gene: 7. Germline V gene data show CDR1 as KGHSH and CDR2 as LQKENI. The CDR3 has 15 amino acids.

This clone is a singleton in its sample. This chain links TRBV7-3 with TRBJ2-3; tentatively, D is TRBD2 (5 bases). This CDR3 is 16 amino acids long. Germline assignment: CDR1 SGHTA and CDR2 FQGTGA. V dropped 2 bases and J dropped 0 bases, with 12 bases sitting between them. The CDR3 DNA follows: TGTGCCAGCAGCTTAGTCGGGGAAAGGAGCACAGATACGCAGTATTTT. This codes for CASSLVGERSTDTQYF.

V usage is TRBV27 and J usage is TRBJ1-6; no reliable D call. The germline gives CDR1 MNHEY, CDR2 SMNVEV (reference sequence). The CDR3 is made up of 14 amino acids. Trimming cost V 6 bases and J 10 bases, with 16 bases left between them. The CDR3 loop reads CASRPLPWASPLHF. Written as DNA, the CDR3 is TGTGCCAGCAGACCACTGCCCTGGGCATCACCCCTCCACTTT.

This clone was found once. The chain joins TRBV19 to TRBJ2-1; 8 bases map to TRBD1. The CDR3 spans 13 residues. Germline V gene data show CDR1 as LNHDA and CDR2 as SQIVND (reference sequence). The V and J ends lost 4 bases and 10 bases, in that order; junction bases with no gene match: 6. The CDR3 DNA sequence: TGTGCCAGTAGTAGTCACAGGGGGTGGGAGCAGTTCTTC. Protein sequence: CASSSHRGWEQFF.

The chain combines TRBV29-1 with TRBJ1-1, with a possible D match to TRBD1 (6 bases). Germline assignment: CDR1 SQVTM and CDR2 ANQGSEA. There are 12 residues in the CDR3. Trimming took off 4 bases at V and 7 bases at J, with 13 bases between the two ends. CDR3 nucleotides: TGCAGCGTTGCTCCCTCGGACAGTGAAGCTTTCTTT. Protein sequence: CSVAPSDSEAFF.

The genes are TRBV6-1 and TRBJ1-5, with 8 bases aligning to TRBD1. The length of the CDR3 is 14 residues. Germline values: CDR1 MNHNS, CDR2 SASEGT. V lost 10 bases and J lost 0; bases outside the gene matches: 5. The DNA of the CDR3 is TGTGCCACCACGGACAGGGCTAGCAATCAGCCCCAGCATTTT. Translated: CATTDRASNQPQHF.

This sequence joins TRBV19 and TRBJ2-3; 10 nucleotides agree with TRBD2. After removal of 6 bases from V and 0 bases from J, the junction contained 3 bases not matched to a gene. The length of the CDR3 is 15 residues. Germline V CDR1 and CDR2: LNHDA, SQIVND (reference sequence). This chain's CDR3 is CASRQTSGSTDTQYF. CDR3 DNA sequence: TGTGCCAGTAGGCAGACTAGCGGGAGCACAGATACGCAGTATTTT.

A word on this clone: At one of its ends the junction is not consistent with the germline gene, which may arise from a read error. The chain carries TRBV2 and TRBJ2-7; D call uncertain. Per germline, CDR1 SNHLY and CDR2 FYNNEI. This CDR3 is built from 12 residues. As DNA, the CDR3 is TGTGCCAGCAGTGAACTCGGCCCAGGTATAAACTTC. As protein: CASSELGPGINF.

In this sample, this clone turned up once. The rearrangement links TRBV2 to TRBJ1-5, with a tentative D call TRBD1 (6 bases). The CDR3 has 16 residues. The germline V and J ends were trimmed by 3 bases and 0 bases, with 12 bases remaining between them. From germline, CDR1 is SNHLY and CDR2 FYNNEI. CDR3 loop: CASSDWGQISNQPQHF. In DNA, the CDR3 is TGTGCCAGCAGTGATTGGGGGCAGATTAGCAATCAGCCCCAGCATTTT. The entire variable domain, with the rest obtained from reference TRBV2 and TRBJ1-5, is as follows: EPEVTQTPSHQVTQMGQEVILRCVPISNHLYFYWYRQILGQKVEFLVSFYNNEISEKSEIFDDQFSVERPDGSNFTLKIRSTKLEDSAMYFCASSDWGQISNQPQHFGDGTRLSIL.

J is TRBJ1-1 and V is TRBV2; D gene ambiguous. The V gene's germline CDR1 is SNHLY and CDR2 FYNNEI. V lost 6 bases and J lost 0, with 11 bases in between. CDR3 length equals 14 residues. Here the CDR3 reads CASRDGLLNTEAFF. CDR3 DNA sequence: TGTGCCAGCAGGGACGGACTCCTGAACACTGAAGCTTTCTTT.

This sequence joins TRBV14 and TRBJ1-1; D possibly corresponds to TRBD1 (6 bases). V was pared by 4 bases and J by 5 bases, with 14 bases between. CDR1 and CDR2 from the germline V gene are SGHDN and FVKESK. The length of the CDR3 is 14 residues. The CDR3 here is CASSLDSPGTEAFF. The CDR3 coding sequence is TGTGCCAGCAGCCTGGACAGTCCGGGGACTGAAGCTTTCTTT.

The chain recombines TRBV7-9 with TRBJ2-3; D assignment may be TRBD1 or TRBD2 (5 bases each). The CDR3 totals 15 residues. The V end lost 2 bases, the J end lost 5 bases, and 14 bases lay between the germline ends. Germline-derived CDR1 and CDR2 are SEHNR and FQNEAQ (reference sequence). CDR3 nucleotides: TGTGCCAGCAGCTTAATGGGGACCCCGGAAGATACGCAGTATTTT. Protein product: CASSLMGTPEDTQYF.

V usage is TRBV9 and J usage is TRBJ1-6, with D possibly TRBD1 on 6 matching bases. Germline V gene lookup returns CDR1 SGDLS and CDR2 YYNGEE. Between the trimmed V and J ends, which lost 2 bases and 4 bases, there was a span of 7 bases. This CDR3 is 14 amino acids long. CDR3 amino acids: CASSVGHYNSPLHF. The CDR3 DNA sequence: TGTGCCAGCAGCGTGGGACATTATAATTCACCCCTCCACTTT.

The genes are TRBV6-6 and TRBJ2-1; D unclear. This CDR3 has 12 residues. The V gene lost 5 bases and the J gene lost 4 bases, with 6 bases spanning the gap. Germline CDR1 and CDR2: MNHNY and SVGAGI (reference sequence). CDR3 region: CASSPVYNEQFF. The CDR3 coding sequence is TGTGCCAGCAGTCCAGTTTACAATGAGCAGTTCTTC.